The source of this T cell receptor beta chain is a study of response to subunit inactivated influenza vaccine. Germline trimming cut 5 bases from V and 8 bases from J; bases unmatched to any gene: 7. Germline V gene lookup returns CDR1 MNHEY and CDR2 SMNVEV (reference sequence). This CDR3 comprises 15 residues. TCRdb reanalysed the RT-PCR reads using MiXCR and keeps one entry per CDR3 protein. The sample consists of around 200,000 distinct CDR3 sequences, about 9.3% of them appearing once. The sequence was obtained from a man between 45 and 60 years old who received an inactivated influenza vaccine. This specimen was non-naive T cells sorted from PBMCs, taken on the day of vaccination. The rearrangement links TRBV27 to TRBJ2-1; 12 bases map to TRBD2. This CDR3 reads CASSPSSGRGDEQFF. The CDR3 region has the DNA TGTGCCAGCAGTCCCTCTAGCGGGAGGGGTGATGAGCAGTTCTTC.